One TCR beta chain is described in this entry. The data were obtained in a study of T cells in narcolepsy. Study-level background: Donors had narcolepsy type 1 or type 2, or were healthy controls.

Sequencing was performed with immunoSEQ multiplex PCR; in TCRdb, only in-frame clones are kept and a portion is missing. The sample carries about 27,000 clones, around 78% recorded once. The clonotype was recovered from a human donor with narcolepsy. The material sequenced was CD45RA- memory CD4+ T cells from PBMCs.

The CDR3 bases are TGTGCCAGCAGCTTAGGGACTAGCACAGATACGCAGTATTTT. Residues: CASSLGTSTDTQYF. This chain connects TRBV11-2 to TRBJ2-3; possible D gene TRBD2, 5 bases. V was trimmed by 1 base and J by 0 bases, leaving 5 bases between them. The CDR3 extends over 14 amino acids. In germline, CDR1 is SGHAT, CDR2 FQNNGV.